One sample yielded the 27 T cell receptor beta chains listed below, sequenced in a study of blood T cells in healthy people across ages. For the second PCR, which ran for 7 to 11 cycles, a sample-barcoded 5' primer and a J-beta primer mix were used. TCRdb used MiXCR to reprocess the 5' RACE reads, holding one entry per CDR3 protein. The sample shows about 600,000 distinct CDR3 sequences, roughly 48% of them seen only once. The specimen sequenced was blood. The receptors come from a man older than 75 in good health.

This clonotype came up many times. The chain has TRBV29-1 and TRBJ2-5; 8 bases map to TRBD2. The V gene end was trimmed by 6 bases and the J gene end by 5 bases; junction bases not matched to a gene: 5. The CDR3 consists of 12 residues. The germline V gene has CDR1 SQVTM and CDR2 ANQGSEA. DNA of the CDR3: TGCAGCGTGATAGCGGGATTGGAGACCCAGTACTTC. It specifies CSVIAGLETQYF.

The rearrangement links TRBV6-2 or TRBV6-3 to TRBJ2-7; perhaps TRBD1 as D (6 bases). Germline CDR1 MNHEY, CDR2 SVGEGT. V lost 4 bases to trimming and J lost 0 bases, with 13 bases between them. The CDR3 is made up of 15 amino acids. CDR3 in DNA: TGTGCCAGCAGTTTGGCAGGGGACATCTCCTACGAGCAGTACTTC. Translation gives CASSLAGDISYEQYF.

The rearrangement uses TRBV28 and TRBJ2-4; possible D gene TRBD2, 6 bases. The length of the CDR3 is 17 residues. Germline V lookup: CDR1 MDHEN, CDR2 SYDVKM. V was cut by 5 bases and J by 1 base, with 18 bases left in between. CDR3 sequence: CASSPFGGGLAKNIQYF. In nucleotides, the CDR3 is TGTGCCAGCAGTCCCTTCGGAGGAGGGCTGGCCAAAAACATTCAGTACTTC.

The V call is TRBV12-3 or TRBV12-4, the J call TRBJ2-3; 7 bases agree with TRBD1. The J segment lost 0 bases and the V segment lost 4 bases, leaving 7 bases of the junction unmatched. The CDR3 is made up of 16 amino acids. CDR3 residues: CASSYYRGFSTDTQYF. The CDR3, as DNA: TGTGCCAGCAGTTATTACAGGGGATTTAGCACAGATACGCAGTATTTT.

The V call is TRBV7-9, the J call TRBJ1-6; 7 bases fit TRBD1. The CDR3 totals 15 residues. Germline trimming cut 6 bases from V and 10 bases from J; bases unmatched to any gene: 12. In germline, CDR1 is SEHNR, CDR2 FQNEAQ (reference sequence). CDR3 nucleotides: TGTGCCAGCAGGGAAGATCAGGGGGAATGGTCACCCCTCCACTTT. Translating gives CASREDQGEWSPLHF.

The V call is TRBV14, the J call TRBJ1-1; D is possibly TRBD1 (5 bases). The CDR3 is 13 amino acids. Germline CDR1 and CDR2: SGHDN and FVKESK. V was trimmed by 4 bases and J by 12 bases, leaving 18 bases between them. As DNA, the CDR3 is TGTGCCAGCAGCCCAAAGTCCCCCAGGGTACCTTTCTTT. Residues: CASSPKSPRVPFF.

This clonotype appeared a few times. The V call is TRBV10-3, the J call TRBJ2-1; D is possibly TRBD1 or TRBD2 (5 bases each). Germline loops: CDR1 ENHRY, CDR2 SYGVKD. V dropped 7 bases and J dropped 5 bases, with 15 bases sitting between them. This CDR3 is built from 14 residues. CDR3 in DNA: TGTGCCATCACCAGTGGGTGGGGGAACAATGAGCAGTTCTTC. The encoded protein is CAITSGWGNNEQFF.

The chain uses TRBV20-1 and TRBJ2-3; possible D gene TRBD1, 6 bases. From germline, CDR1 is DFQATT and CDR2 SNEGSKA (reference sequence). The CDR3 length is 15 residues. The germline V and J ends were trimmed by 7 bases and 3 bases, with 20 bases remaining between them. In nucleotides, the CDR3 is TGCAGTGACCCCAGACCGGGACAACGAACAGATACGCAGTATTTT. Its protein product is CSDPRPGQRTDTQYF.

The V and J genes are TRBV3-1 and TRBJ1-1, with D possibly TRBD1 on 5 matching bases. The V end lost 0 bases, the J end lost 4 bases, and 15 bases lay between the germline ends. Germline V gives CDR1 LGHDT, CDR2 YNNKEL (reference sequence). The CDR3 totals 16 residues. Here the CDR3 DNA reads TGTGCCAGCAGCCAAGAACTTCAGGGAGTGGGCACTGAAGCTTTCTTT. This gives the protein CASSQELQGVGTEAFF. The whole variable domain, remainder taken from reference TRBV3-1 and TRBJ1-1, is DTAVSQTPKYLVTQMGNDKSIKCEQNLGHDTMYWYKQDSKKFLKIMFSYNNKELIINETVPNRFSPKSPDKAHLNLHINSLELGDSAVYFCASSQELQGVGTEAFFGQGTRLTVV.

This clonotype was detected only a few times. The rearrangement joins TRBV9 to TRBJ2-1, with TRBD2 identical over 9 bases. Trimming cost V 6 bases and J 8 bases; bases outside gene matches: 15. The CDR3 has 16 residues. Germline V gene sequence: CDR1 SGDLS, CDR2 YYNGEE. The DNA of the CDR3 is TGTGCCAGCACAAGAACTAGCGGGCAAGCAGGCGATGAGCAGTTCTTC. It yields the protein CASTRTSGQAGDEQFF.

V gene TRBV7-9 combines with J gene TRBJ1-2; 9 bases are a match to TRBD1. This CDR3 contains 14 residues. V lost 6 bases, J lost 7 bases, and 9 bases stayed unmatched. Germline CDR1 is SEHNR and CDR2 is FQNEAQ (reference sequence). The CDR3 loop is CASSPGQGSLGYTF. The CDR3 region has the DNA TGTGCCAGCAGTCCGGGACAGGGTAGTCTTGGCTACACCTTC.

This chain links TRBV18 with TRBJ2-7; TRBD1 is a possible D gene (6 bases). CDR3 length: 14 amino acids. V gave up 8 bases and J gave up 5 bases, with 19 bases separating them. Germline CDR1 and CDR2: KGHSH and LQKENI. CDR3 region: CASEKAQGTDEQYF. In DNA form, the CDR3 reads TGTGCCAGCGAAAAAGCACAGGGCACCGACGAGCAGTACTTC.

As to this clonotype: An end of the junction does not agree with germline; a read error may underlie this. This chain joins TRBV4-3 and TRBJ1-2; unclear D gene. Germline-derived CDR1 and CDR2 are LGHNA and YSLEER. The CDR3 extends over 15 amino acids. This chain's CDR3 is CTSSQTLLGGYGYTF. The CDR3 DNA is TGCACCAGCAGCCAAACCCTACTCGGAGGCTATGGCTACACCTTC.

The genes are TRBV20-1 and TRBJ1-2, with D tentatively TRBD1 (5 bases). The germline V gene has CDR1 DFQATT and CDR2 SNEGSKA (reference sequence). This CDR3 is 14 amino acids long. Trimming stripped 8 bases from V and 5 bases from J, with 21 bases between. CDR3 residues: CSIPIPGYGYGYTF. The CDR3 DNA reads TGCAGTATTCCAATCCCAGGGTACGGGTATGGCTACACCTTC.

The CDR3 here is CASSMTSGGGETQYF. CDR3 coding DNA: TGTGCCAGCAGCATGACTAGCGGGGGGGGTGAGACCCAGTACTTC. The gene calls are TRBV7-9 and TRBJ2-5; TRBD2 aligns across 14 bases. This CDR3 has 15 residues. Germline lookup yields CDR1 SEHNR and CDR2 FQNEAQ (reference sequence). J lost 5 bases, V lost 5 bases, and 4 bases had no gene match.

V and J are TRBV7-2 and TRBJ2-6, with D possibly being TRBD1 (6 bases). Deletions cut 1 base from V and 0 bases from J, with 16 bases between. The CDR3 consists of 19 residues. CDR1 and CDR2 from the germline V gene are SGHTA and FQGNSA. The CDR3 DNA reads TGTGCCAGCAGCTTAGGTACCGGGACAAGTAACTCTGGGGCCAACGTCCTGACTTTC. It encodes CASSLGTGTSNSGANVLTF. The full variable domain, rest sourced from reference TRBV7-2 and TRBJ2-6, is GAGVSQSPSNKVTEKGKDVELRCDPISGHTALYWYRQSLGQGLEFLIYFQGNSAPDKSGLPSDRFSAERTGGSVSTLTIQRTQQEDSAVYLCASSLGTGTSNSGANVLTFGAGSRLTVL.

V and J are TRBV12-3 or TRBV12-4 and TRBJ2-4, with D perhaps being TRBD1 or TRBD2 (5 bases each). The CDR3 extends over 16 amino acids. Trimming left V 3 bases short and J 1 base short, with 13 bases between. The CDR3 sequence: CASSFPGLAAKNIQYF. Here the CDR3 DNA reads TGTGCCAGCAGTTTCCCGGGGCTAGCTGCCAAAAACATTCAGTACTTC.

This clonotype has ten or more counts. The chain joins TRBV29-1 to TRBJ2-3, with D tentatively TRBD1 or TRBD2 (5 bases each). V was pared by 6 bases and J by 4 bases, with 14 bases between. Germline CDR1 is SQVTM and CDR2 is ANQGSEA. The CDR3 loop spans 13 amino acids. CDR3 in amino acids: CSVPRDASDTQYF. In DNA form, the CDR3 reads TGCAGCGTCCCCCGGGACGCCTCAGATACGCAGTATTTT.

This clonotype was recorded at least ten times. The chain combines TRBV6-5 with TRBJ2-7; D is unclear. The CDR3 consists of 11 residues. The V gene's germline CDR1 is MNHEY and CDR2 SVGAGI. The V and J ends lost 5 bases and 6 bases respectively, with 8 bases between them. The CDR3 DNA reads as TGTGCCAGCAGTAGTCGGAGCGAGCAGTACTTC. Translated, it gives CASSSRSEQYF.

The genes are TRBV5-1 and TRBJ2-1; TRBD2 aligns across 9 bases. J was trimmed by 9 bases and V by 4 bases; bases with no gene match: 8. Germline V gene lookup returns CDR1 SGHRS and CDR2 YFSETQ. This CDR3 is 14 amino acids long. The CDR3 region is CASSPISSGAEQFF. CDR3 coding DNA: TGCGCCAGCAGCCCGATATCTAGCGGGGCTGAGCAGTTCTTC.

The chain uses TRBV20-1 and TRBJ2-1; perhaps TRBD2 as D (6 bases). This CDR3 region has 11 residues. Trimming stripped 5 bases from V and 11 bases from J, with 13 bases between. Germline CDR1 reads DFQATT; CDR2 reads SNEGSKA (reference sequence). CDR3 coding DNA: TGCAGTGCTCCCCTGGGGGGACAGCAGTTCTTC. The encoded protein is CSAPLGGQQFF.

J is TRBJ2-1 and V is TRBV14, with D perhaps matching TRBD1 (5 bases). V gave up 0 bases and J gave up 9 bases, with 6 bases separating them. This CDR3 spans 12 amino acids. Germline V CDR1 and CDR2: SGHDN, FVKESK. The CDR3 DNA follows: TGTGCCAGCAGCCAAGAAGGGGCTGAGCAGTTCTTC. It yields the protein CASSQEGAEQFF.

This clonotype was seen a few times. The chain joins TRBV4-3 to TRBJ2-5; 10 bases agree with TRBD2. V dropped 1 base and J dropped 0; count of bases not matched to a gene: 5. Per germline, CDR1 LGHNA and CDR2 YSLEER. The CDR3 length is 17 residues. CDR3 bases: TGCGCCAGCAGCCAAGGTTTTAGCGGGGGGTACCAAGAGACCCAGTACTTC. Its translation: CASSQGFSGGYQETQYF.

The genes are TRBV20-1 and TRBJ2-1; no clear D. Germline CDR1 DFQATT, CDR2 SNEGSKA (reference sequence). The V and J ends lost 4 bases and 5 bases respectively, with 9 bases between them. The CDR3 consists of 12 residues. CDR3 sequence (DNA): TGCAGTGCTAATGACCCCCACAATGAGCAGTTCTTC. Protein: CSANDPHNEQFF.

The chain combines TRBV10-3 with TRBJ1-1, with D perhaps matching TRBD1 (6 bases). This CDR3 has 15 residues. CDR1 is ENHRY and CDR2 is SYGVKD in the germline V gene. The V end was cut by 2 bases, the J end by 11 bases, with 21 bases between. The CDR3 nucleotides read TGTGCCATCAGTGAGATCAGGGGAATCCGGAATAGGGCTTTCTTT. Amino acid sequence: CAISEIRGIRNRAFF.

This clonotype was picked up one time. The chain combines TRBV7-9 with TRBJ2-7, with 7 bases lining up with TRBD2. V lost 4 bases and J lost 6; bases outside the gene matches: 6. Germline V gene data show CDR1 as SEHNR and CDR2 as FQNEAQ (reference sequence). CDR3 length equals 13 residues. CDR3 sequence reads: CASSWEGLGEQYF. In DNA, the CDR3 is TGTGCCAGCAGCTGGGAGGGGCTAGGCGAGCAGTACTTC.

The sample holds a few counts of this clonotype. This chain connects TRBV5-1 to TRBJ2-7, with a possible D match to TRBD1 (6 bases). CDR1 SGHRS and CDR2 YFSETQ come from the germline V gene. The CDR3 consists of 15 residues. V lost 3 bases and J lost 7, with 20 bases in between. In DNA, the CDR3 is TGCGCCAGCAGCTACACCCGGGTCTGGCAGGGGGAGCAGTACTTC. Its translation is CASSYTRVWQGEQYF.